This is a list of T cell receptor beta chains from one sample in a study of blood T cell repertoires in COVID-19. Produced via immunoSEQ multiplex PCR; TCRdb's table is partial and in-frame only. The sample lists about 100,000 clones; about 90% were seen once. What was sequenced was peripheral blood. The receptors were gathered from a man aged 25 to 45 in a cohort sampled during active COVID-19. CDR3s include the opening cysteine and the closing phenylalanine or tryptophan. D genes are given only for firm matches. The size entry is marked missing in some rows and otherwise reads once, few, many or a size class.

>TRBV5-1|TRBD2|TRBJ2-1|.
CASSLAGGASGNEQFF
TGCGCCAGCAGTCTTGCCGGGGGGGCCTCGGGGAATGAGCAGTTCTTC
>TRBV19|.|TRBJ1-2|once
CASSPGGAQVYGYTF
TGTGCCAGTAGTCCCGGGGGGGCGCAAGTCTATGGCTACACCTTC
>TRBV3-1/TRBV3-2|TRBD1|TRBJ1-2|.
CASSQALRGQGGYTF
TGTGCCAGCAGCCAAGCTCTAAGGGGGCAGGGTGGCTACACCTTC
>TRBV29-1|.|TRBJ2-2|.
CSVWGAGELFF
TGCAGCGTTTGGGGAGCCGGGGAGCTGTTTTTT
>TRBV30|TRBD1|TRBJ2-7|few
CAWRETGGAVYEQYF
TGTGCCTGGAGGGAAACAGGGGGCGCCGTCTACGAGCAGTACTTC
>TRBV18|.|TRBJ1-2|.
CASSRGEVVYGYTF
TGTGCCAGCTCGCGGGGCGAAGTTGTCTATGGCTACACCTTC
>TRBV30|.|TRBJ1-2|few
CAWSTHRGGVGYTF
TGTGCCTGGAGTACCCACCGGGGAGGGGTTGGCTACACCTTC
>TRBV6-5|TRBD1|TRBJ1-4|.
CASSYSQTGREKLFF
TGTGCCAGCAGTTACTCCCAGACAGGGCGGGAAAAACTGTTTTTT
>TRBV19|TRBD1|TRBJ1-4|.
CASSIKGGTGFEKLFF
TGTGCCAGTAGTATAAAAGGAGGGACAGGATTTGAAAAACTGTTTTTT
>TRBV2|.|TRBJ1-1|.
CASGGQTNTEAFF
TGTGCCAGCGGCGGACAGACGAACACTGAAGCTTTCTTT
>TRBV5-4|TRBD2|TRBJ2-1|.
CASSLKSGGVNEQFF
TGTGCCAGCAGCTTGAAGAGCGGGGGTGTAAATGAGCAGTTCTTC
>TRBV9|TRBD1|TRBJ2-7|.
CASSGPPRDRPYEQYF
TGTGCCAGCAGCGGGCCGCCTCGGGACAGGCCATACGAGCAGTACTTC
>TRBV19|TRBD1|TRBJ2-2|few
CASRTGTGETGELFF
TGTGCCAGTAGGACCGGGACAGGGGAGACCGGGGAGCTGTTTTTT
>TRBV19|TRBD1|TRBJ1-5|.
CASSTRTGPQHF
TGTGCCAGTAGTACCCGGACAGGGCCCCAGCATTTT
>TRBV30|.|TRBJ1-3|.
CAWSTRRGVGNTIYF
TGTGCCTGGAGCACACGGCGGGGTGTCGGAAACACCATATATTTT
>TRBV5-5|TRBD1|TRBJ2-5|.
CASSWGTGWSQETQYF
TGTGCCAGCAGCTGGGGGACAGGGTGGTCCCAAGAGACCCAGTACTTC
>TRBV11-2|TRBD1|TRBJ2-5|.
CASSFEPTGGARTQYF
TGTGCCAGCAGCTTTGAACCAACAGGGGGAGCGCGGACCCAGTACTTC
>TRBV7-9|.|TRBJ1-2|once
CASSPYGRDGGYTF
TGTGCCAGCAGCCCCTACGGGAGAGATGGTGGCTACACCTTC
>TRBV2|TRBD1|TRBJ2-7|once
CASREPGQGKAVCEQYF
TGTGCCAGCAGAGAACCGGGACAGGGTAAAGCGGTCTGCGAGCAGTACTTC
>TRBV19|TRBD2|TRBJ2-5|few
CASSIAGGLKTQYF
TGTGCCAGTAGTATAGCGGGGGGGCTGAAGACCCAGTACTTC
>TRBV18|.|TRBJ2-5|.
CASSPPGGARETQYF
TGTGCCAGCTCACCACCGGGCGGGGCCAGGGAGACCCAGTACTTC
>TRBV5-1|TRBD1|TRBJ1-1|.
CASSFRAGTGSGEAFF
TGCGCCAGCAGCTTCAGGGCCGGGACAGGGTCTGGTGAAGCTTTCTTT
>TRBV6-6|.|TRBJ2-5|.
CASSRPFGPIWETQYF
TGTGCCAGCAGCCGACCGTTTGGGCCGATCTGGGAGACCCAGTACTTC
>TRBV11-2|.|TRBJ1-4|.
CASSFFANEKLFF
TGTGCCAGCAGCTTTTTCGCTAATGAAAAACTGTTTTTT
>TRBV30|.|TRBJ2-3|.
CAWSLLHSSTDTQYF
TGTGCCTGGAGCCTACTCCACTCTAGCACAGATACGCAGTATTTT